This TCR beta chain was profiled in a study of identifying expanded T cells in peripheral blood. Findings and limits, study-wide: Technical replicates showed about 1.2 changed clones; approximately two weeks about 16; four weeks 19.

The data were produced by immunoSEQ multiplex PCR, yet TCRdb's version contains in-frame clones alone and is incomplete. The sample includes about 80,000 clones, about four fifths of them seen just once. CDR3 length: 13 residues. Germline CDR1 is MDHEN and CDR2 is SYDVKM. Trimming took 6 bases from V and 4 from J, leaving 12 bases between them. With respect to this clone: The antigen remains unidentified.

The sequence was obtained from a person aged 18 to 75 in good health. The V and J genes are TRBV28 and TRBJ1-1; D not resolved. Sample: blood. The CDR3 region has the DNA TGTGCCAGCAGCCGCCCATCAGGCACTGAAGCTTTCTTT. Amino acids: CASSRPSGTEAFF. Full variable domain (remainder filled in from reference TRBV28 and TRBJ1-1): DVKVTQSSRYLVKRTGEKVFLECVQDMDHENMFWYRQDPGLGLRLIYFSYDVKMKEKGDIPEGYSVSREKKERFSLILESASTNQTSMYLCASSRPSGTEAFFGQGTRLTVV.